The next 14 T cell receptor beta chains were all read from a single sample in a study of T-cell memory formation after mild COVID-19. Using its own MiXCR run on the 5' RACE reads, TCRdb lists one record per CDR3 protein. The data hold 550,000 to 700,000 distinct CDR3 sequences, with roughly 17% observed a single time. What was sequenced was PBMCs or a T cell subset sorted from them (not recorded which). All receptors come from an adult woman who had mild COVID-19 (a few samples of this study predate the infection). Cell type and time point are not known.

The chain links TRBV20-1 to TRBJ1-5, with a weak D call TRBD1 (5 bases). The CDR3 contains 18 residues. V lost 3 bases and J lost 3, with 24 bases in between. Germline V gene lookup returns CDR1 DFQATT and CDR2 SNEGSKA (reference sequence). The CDR3 spells CSARRPVGGDPLNQPQHF. CDR3 coding DNA: TGCAGTGCTAGGAGGCCGGTGGGAGGGGATCCCCTCAATCAGCCCCAGCATTTT.

The chain has TRBV20-1 and TRBJ2-2, with D possibly being TRBD1 or TRBD2 (5 bases each). CDR1 and CDR2 (germline): DFQATT, SNEGSKA (reference sequence). The V end was cut by 1 base, the J end by 4 bases, with 10 bases between. This CDR3 is 14 amino acids long. The CDR3 DNA reads TGCAGTGCTAGAGTCGCAGGGAGCACCGGGGAGCTGTTTTTT. Its protein product is CSARVAGSTGELFF.

This clonotype appeared a few times. In DNA, the CDR3 is TGTGCCAGCAGTGAACTCGACAGAGACACTGAAGCTTTCTTT. Protein sequence: CASSELDRDTEAFF. The rearrangement joins TRBV2 to TRBJ1-1; possible D gene TRBD1, 5 bases. Trimming shortened V by 2 bases and J by 3 bases, and 10 bases separated the two germline ends. Germline assignment: CDR1 SNHLY and CDR2 FYNNEI. The length of the CDR3 is 14 residues.

This clonotype was counted between two and nine times. The rearrangement uses TRBV9 and TRBJ2-1, with D tentatively TRBD2 (5 bases). The CDR3 loop spans 17 amino acids. Deletions cut 1 base from V and 0 bases from J, with 14 bases between. Per germline, CDR1 SGDLS and CDR2 YYNGEE. The DNA of the CDR3 is TGTGCCAGCAGCGTATCTGCGGGCCTAAGCTCCTACAATGAGCAGTTCTTC. The encoded protein is CASSVSAGLSSYNEQFF. The full variable domain, with the rest looked up from reference TRBV9 and TRBJ2-1, is DSGVTQTPKHLITATGQRVTLRCSPRSGDLSVYWYQQSLDQGLQFLIQYYNGEERAKGNILERFSAQQFPDLHSELNLSSLELGDSALYFCASSVSAGLSSYNEQFFGPGTRLTVL.

This chain connects TRBV29-1 to TRBJ2-1, with 9 nucleotides matching TRBD1. Germline V gives CDR1 SQVTM, CDR2 ANQGSEA. V dropped 6 bases and J dropped 1; count of bases not matched to a gene: 4. The CDR3 spans 14 residues. CDR3 DNA sequence: TGCAGCGTGAAGGGGACAGGGTCCTACAATGAGCAGTTCTTC. Translated, it gives CSVKGTGSYNEQFF.

This clonotype was observed a handful of times. The gene calls are TRBV9 and TRBJ2-7; a weak D match, TRBD2 (5 bases). The CDR3 is 13 residues long. The ends were cut back, 0 bases at V and 6 bases at J, with 10 bases in the middle. The germline gives CDR1 SGDLS, CDR2 YYNGEE. The CDR3 nucleotides read TGTGCCAGCAGCGTAGACGAGGGTGGCGAGCAGTACTTC. The encoded protein is CASSVDEGGEQYF.

The chain combines TRBV5-1 with TRBJ2-1; 7 positions agree with TRBD2. Trimming at V came to 0 bases and at J to 5 bases, leaving 5 bases not matched to a gene. There are 15 residues in the CDR3. Germline V CDR1 and CDR2: SGHRS, YFSETQ. In DNA form, the CDR3 reads TGCGCCAGCAGCTTGGTGGCTAGCGGAAACAATGAGCAGTTCTTC. This gives the protein CASSLVASGNNEQFF.

This chain joins TRBV11-3 and TRBJ2-2; D ambiguous. The CDR3 has 12 residues. Germline-derived CDR1 and CDR2 are SGHNT and YENEEA. The V gene lost 0 bases and the J gene lost 9 bases, with 5 bases spanning the gap. Here the CDR3 DNA reads TGTGCCAGCAGCTTAGAGGGATGGGAGCTGTTTTTT. Translation: CASSLEGWELFF.

This sequence joins TRBV7-9 and TRBJ2-7; a weak D match, TRBD2 (5 bases). The CDR3 loop spans 17 amino acids. V lost 1 base and J 5 bases, leaving 21 bases between the germline ends. From germline, CDR1 is SEHNR and CDR2 FQNEAQ (reference sequence). CDR3: CASSLGPGRGRDDEQYF. DNA for the CDR3: TGTGCCAGCAGCTTAGGCCCTGGTAGAGGGAGAGACGACGAGCAGTACTTC.

The chain uses TRBV6-2 or TRBV6-3 and TRBJ2-7; D ambiguous. The germline V and J ends were trimmed by 5 bases and 4 bases, with 9 bases remaining between them. CDR3 length: 12 residues. Germline V gene data show CDR1 as MNHEY and CDR2 as SVGEGT. Here the CDR3 DNA reads TGTGCCAGCAGTGATCGGCGGTACGAGCAGTACTTC. It encodes CASSDRRYEQYF.

In its sample, this clonotype was seen a few times. J is TRBJ2-7 and V is TRBV1; the table assigns TRBD1, which was not confirmed against the DNA. TRBV1 corresponds to a pseudogene. The CDR3 runs 14 residues. CDR3 protein: CTSSLGTESYEQYF. The CDR3 nucleotides read TGCACCAGCAGCCTCGGGACGGAGTCCTACGAGCAGTACTTC.

The chain is built from TRBV7-9 and TRBJ1-5; 8 nucleotides agree with TRBD1. Germline CDR1 SEHNR, CDR2 FQNEAQ (reference sequence). Trimming took 4 bases from V and 4 from J; bases not matched to a gene: 9. This CDR3 region has 16 residues. CDR3 nucleotides: TGTGCCAGCAGCTCAACGGACAGGGAAGGGAATCAGCCCCAGCATTTT. Protein product: CASSSTDREGNQPQHF.

This chain connects TRBV7-9 to TRBJ2-2; 10 bases are shared with TRBD1. The CDR3 has 19 residues. Unmatched junction bases numbered 9, after V lost 2 bases and J lost 0 bases. Germline assignment: CDR1 SEHNR and CDR2 FQNEAQ (reference sequence). The CDR3 protein is CASSLTPRGQGANTGELFF. CDR3 sequence (DNA): TGTGCCAGCAGCTTAACCCCCCGCGGACAGGGGGCGAACACCGGGGAGCTGTTTTTT.

Only a few counts were recorded for this clonotype. The rearrangement joins TRBV7-9 to TRBJ2-7, with a tentative D call TRBD1 (5 bases). Germline V gives CDR1 SEHNR, CDR2 FQNEAQ (reference sequence). CDR3 length equals 13 residues. Trimming left V 3 bases short and J 3 bases short, with 9 bases between. The DNA of the CDR3 is TGTGCCAGCAGCTTGGACAAATACTACGAGCAGTACTTC. This codes for CASSLDKYYEQYF. The entire variable domain, with the rest obtained from reference TRBV7-9 and TRBJ2-7, is as follows: DTGVSQNPRHKITKRGQNVTFRCDPISEHNRLYWYRQTLGQGPEFLTYFQNEAQLEKSRLLSDRFSAERPKGSFSTLEIQRTEQGDSAMYLCASSLDKYYEQYFGPGTRLTVT.